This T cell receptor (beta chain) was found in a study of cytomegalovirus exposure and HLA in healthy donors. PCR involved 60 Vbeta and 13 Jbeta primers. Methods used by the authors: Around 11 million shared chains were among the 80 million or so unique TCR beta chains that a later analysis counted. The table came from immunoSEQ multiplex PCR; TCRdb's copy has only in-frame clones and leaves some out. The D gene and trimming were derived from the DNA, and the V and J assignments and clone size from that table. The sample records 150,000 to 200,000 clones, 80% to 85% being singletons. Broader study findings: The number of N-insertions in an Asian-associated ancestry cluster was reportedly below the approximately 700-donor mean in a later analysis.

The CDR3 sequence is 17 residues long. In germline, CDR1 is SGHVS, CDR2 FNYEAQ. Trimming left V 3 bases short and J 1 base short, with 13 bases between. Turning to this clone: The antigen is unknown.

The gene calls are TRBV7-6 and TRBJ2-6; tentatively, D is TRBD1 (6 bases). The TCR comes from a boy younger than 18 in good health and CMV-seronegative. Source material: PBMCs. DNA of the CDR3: TGTGCCAGCAGCTTCCGGGACACTTCATCTGGGGCCAACGTCCTGACTTTC. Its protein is CASSFRDTSSGANVLTF.